The 13 T cell receptor beta chains below come from one sample, sequenced in a study of regulatory T cells in long-lasting Graves disease. HTBI primers from iRepertoire and Arm-PCR of CDR3 regions yielded the TCR beta libraries. A single record per CDR3 protein comes from TCRdb applying MiXCR to the multiplex PCR reads. The sample carries about 400,000 distinct CDR3 sequences, less than 25% recorded once. Time point defined: persistent/refractory GD, antithyroid drugs over 5 years with positive TRAb. From PBMCs, RNA was extracted and then used to make the TCR library. The sample was peripheral blood mononuclear cells (PBMCs), taken when the disease was refractory, from a patient treated with antithyroid drugs. These receptors were obtained from a female donor with Graves disease.

This chain links TRBV6-2 or TRBV6-3 with TRBJ2-6; tentatively, D is TRBD1 (5 bases). The ends were cut back, 6 bases at V and 4 bases at J, with 10 bases in the middle. The germline gives CDR1 MNHEY, CDR2 SVGEGT. This CDR3 region has 14 residues. Here the CDR3 reads CASSLDTGANVLTF. The CDR3 coding sequence is TGTGCCAGCAGCTTGGACACCGGGGCCAACGTCCTGACTTTC.

The rearrangement links TRBV7-2 to TRBJ2-7, with 8 bases that match TRBD1. V dropped 0 bases and J dropped 5; count of bases not matched to a gene: 6. This CDR3 has 15 residues. Per germline, CDR1 SGHTA and CDR2 FQGNSA. DNA for the CDR3: TGTGCCAGCAGCTTAGCACTCACAGGGGGAAACGAGCAGTACTTC. This translates into CASSLALTGGNEQYF.

The rearrangement links TRBV20-1 to TRBJ2-7, with D tentatively TRBD1 (5 bases). CDR1 is DFQATT and CDR2 is SNEGSKA in the germline V gene (reference sequence). There are 13 residues in the CDR3. V was clipped by 1 base and J by 0 bases, with 7 bases between them. In DNA form, the CDR3 reads TGCAGTGCTAGAGTAGGGGTCTCCTACGAGCAGTACTTC. Translated, it gives CSARVGVSYEQYF.

By share, this clonotype ranks as medium-sized. In nucleotides, the CDR3 is TGTGCCAGCAGCTTAGAGGAACCAGCGGGAGGGTTCCAAGAGACCCAGTACTTC. This sequence encodes CASSLEEPAGGFQETQYF. This chain uses TRBV7-9 with TRBJ2-5; 10 bases fit TRBD2. The CDR3 covers 18 residues. The germline V gene encodes CDR1 SEHNR and CDR2 FQNEAQ (reference sequence). The ends lost 1 base at V and 1 base at J; junction bases unmatched: 9.

The sample holds a few counts of this clonotype. J is TRBJ2-3 and V is TRBV2; TRBD1 is a possible D gene (6 bases). The germline V and J ends were trimmed by 6 bases and 7 bases, with 20 bases remaining between them. CDR3 size: 15 residues. Germline loops: CDR1 SNHLY, CDR2 FYNNEI. Here the CDR3 DNA reads TGTGCCAGCAGAGGGACACTAGAACTCCCTAATACGCAGTATTTT. Its translation: CASRGTLELPNTQYF.

The table lists this clonotype with many counts. The rearrangement uses TRBV30 and TRBJ2-2; the D gene is possibly TRBD1 (6 bases). Trimming pared 2 bases from V and 2 bases from J, leaving 9 bases between. The CDR3 sequence is 14 residues long. CDR1 GTSNPN and CDR2 SVGIG come from the germline V gene (reference sequence). The CDR3 reads CAWSRDTNTGELFF. DNA of the CDR3: TGTGCCTGGAGTAGGGACACCAACACCGGGGAGCTGTTTTTT.

This clonotype was picked up many times. The chain employs TRBV6-1 and TRBJ1-2; 7 bases align to TRBD1. V shed 0 bases and J 3 bases; nucleotides not matched to a gene: 4. Germline lookup yields CDR1 MNHNS and CDR2 SASEGT. The CDR3 spans 15 residues. CDR3 DNA: TGTGCCAGCAGTGAAGCGGACAGGTCTTACTATGGCTACACCTTC. It yields the protein CASSEADRSYYGYTF.

V and J are TRBV4-3 and TRBJ1-2; a possible D gene is TRBD1 (5 bases). Germline V CDR1 and CDR2: LGHNA, YSLEER. Trimming left V 4 bases short and J 0 bases short, with 12 bases between. This CDR3 comprises 15 residues. The CDR3 sequence: CASSLGTESNYGYTF. CDR3 sequence (DNA): TGCGCCAGCAGCCTAGGGACTGAATCTAACTATGGCTACACCTTC.

This rearrangement joins TRBV19 to TRBJ1-5, with 7 bases matching TRBD1. In germline, CDR1 is LNHDA, CDR2 SQIVND (reference sequence). CDR3 length: 15 residues. Losses at the gene ends were 5 bases for V and 6 bases for J; bases not matched to a gene: 10. CDR3 sequence reads: CASSATGVEAQPQHF. In DNA, the CDR3 is TGTGCCAGTAGTGCAACAGGGGTTGAGGCTCAGCCCCAGCATTTT.

This clonotype appeared many times. V is TRBV20-1 and J is TRBJ1-6; D is undetermined. Per germline, CDR1 DFQATT and CDR2 SNEGSKA (reference sequence). This CDR3 is 12 amino acids long. The V and J ends lost 2 bases and 6 bases respectively, with 5 bases between them. The CDR3 DNA follows: TGCAGTGCTAGAATGGCTAATTCACCCCTCCACTTT. Its translation is CSARMANSPLHF.

This clonotype was counted ten times or more. The gene calls are TRBV3-1 and TRBJ1-4; D call uncertain. Trimming removed 1 base at V and 8 bases at J, with 8 bases between. Per germline, CDR1 LGHDT and CDR2 YNNKEL (reference sequence). The CDR3 has 13 amino acids. The CDR3 sequence is CASSQGVTEKLFF. The CDR3 bases are TGTGCCAGCAGCCAAGGAGTCACAGAAAAACTGTTTTTT.

This clonotype has just a few counts. DNA for the CDR3: TGTGCCAGCAGTTTGAGGGAGGCGAGCACAGATACGCAGTATTTT. Its protein is CASSLREASTDTQYF. The chain is built from TRBV12-3 or TRBV12-4 and TRBJ2-3; a weak D match, TRBD2 (6 bases). The CDR3 is 15 amino acids. V was cut by 3 bases and J by 0 bases, with 10 bases left in between.

Comment on this clonotype: A much larger clone is a single base away; this may be a read error. Since no conserved phenylalanine or tryptophan closes the CDR3, a read error is the likely cause. V and J are TRBV10-1 and TRBJ2-5; the D is unclear. V lost 3 bases to trimming and J lost 3 bases, with 11 bases between them. Germline-derived CDR1 and CDR2 are WNHNN and SYGVQD (reference sequence). This CDR3 is 14 amino acids long. The CDR3 DNA sequence: TGCGCCAGCAGTGATGGGCGAGAAAAAGAGACCCAGTACCTC. This codes for CASSDGREKETQYL.